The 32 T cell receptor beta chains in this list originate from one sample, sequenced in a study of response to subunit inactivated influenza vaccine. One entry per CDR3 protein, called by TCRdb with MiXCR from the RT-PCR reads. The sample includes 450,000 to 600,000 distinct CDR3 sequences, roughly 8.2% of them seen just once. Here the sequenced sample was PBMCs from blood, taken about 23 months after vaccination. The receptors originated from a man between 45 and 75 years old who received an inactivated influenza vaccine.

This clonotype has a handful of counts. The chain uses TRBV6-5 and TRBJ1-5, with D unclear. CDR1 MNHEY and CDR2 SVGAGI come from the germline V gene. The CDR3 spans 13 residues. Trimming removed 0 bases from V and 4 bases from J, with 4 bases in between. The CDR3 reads CASSYSVNQPQHF. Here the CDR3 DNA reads TGTGCCAGCAGTTACTCTGTGAATCAGCCCCAGCATTTT.

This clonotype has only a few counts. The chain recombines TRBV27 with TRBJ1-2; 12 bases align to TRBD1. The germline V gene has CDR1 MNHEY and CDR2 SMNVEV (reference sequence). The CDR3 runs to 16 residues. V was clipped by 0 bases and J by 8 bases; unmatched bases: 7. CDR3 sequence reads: CASSLSSGQGADGYTF. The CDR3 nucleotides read TGTGCCAGCAGTTTATCATCGGGACAGGGGGCCGACGGCTACACCTTC.

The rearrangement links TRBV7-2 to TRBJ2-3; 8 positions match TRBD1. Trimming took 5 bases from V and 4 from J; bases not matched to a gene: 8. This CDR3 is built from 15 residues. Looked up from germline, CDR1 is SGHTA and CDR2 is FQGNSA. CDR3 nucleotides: TGTGCCAGCAGCCTTGACAGGGGTAAATCAGATACGCAGTATTTT. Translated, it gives CASSLDRGKSDTQYF. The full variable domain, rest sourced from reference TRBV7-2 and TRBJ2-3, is GAGVSQSPSNKVTEKGKDVELRCDPISGHTALYWYRQSLGQGLEFLIYFQGNSAPDKSGLPSDRFSAERTGGSVSTLTIQRTQQEDSAVYLCASSLDRGKSDTQYFGPGTRLTVL.

The CDR3 region is CASSLSAGINYGYTF. In DNA, the CDR3 is TGTGCCAGCAGCTTAAGCGCAGGAATCAACTATGGCTACACCTTC. The chain uses TRBV5-5 and TRBJ1-2; D is uncertain. Trimming took 2 bases from V and 2 from J, leaving 13 bases between them. CDR3 length: 15 amino acids. In germline, CDR1 is SGHKS, CDR2 YYEKEE (reference sequence).

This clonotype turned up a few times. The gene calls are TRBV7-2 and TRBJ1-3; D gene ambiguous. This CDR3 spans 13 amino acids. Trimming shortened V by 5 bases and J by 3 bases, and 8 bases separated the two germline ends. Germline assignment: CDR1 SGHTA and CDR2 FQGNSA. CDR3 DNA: TGTGCCAGCAGCCACTCAGATGGAAACACCATATATTTT. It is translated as CASSHSDGNTIYF.

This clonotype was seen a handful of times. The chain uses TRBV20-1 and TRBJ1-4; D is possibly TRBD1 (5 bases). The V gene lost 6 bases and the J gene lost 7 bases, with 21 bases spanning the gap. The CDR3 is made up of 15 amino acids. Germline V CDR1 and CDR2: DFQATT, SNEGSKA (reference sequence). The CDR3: CSARRHREGAEKLFF. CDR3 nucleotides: TGCAGTGCGCGACGCCATAGGGAAGGGGCTGAAAAACTGTTTTTT.

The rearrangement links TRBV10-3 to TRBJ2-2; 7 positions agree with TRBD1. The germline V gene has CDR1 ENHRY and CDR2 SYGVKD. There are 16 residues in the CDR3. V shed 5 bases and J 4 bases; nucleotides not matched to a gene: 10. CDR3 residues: CAISPRQGRSTGELFF. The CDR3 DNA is TGTGCCATCAGTCCTAGACAGGGTCGGAGCACCGGGGAGCTGTTTTTT.

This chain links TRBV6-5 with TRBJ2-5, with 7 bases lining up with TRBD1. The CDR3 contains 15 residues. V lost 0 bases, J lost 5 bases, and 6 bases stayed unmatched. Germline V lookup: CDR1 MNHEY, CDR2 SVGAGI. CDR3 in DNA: TGTGCCAGCAGTTACTCGTTAAGGGGACAGGAGACCCAGTACTTC. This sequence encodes CASSYSLRGQETQYF.

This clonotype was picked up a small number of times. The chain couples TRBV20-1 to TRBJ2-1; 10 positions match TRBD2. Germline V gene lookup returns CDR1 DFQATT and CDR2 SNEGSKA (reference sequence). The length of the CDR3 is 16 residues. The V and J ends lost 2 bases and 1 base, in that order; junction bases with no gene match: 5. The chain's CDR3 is CSARPFSGRSYNEQFF. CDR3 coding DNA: TGCAGTGCTAGACCCTTTAGCGGGAGGTCCTACAATGAGCAGTTCTTC.

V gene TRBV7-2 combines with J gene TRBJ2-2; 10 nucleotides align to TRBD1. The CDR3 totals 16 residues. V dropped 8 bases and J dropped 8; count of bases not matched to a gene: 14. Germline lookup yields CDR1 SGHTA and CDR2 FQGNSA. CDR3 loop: CASGLRRDRGSGELFF. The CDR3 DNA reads TGTGCCAGCGGCCTTAGGAGGGACAGGGGATCAGGGGAGCTGTTTTTT.

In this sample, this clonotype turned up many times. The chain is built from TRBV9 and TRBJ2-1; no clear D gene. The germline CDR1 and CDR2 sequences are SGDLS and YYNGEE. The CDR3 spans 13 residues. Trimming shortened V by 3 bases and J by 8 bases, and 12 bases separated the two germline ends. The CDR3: CASSALASYEQFF. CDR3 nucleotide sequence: TGTGCCAGCAGCGCCTTGGCCTCCTATGAGCAGTTCTTC. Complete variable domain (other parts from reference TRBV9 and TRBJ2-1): DSGVTQTPKHLITATGQRVTLRCSPRSGDLSVYWYQQSLDQGLQFLIQYYNGEERAKGNILERFSAQQFPDLHSELNLSSLELGDSALYFCASSALASYEQFFGPGTRLTVL.

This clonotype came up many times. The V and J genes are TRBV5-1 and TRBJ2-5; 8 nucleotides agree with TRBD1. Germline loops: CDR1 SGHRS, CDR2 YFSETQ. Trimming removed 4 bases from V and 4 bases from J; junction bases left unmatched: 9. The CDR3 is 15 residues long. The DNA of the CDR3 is TGCGCCAGCAGCACGACAGGGGCTGCGTCAGAGACCCAGTACTTC. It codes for CASSTTGAASETQYF.

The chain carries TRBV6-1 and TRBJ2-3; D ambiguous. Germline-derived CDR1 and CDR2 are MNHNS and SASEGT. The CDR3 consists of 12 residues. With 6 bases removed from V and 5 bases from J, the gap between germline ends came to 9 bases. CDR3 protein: CASRIRGDTQYF. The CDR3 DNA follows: TGTGCCAGCAGGATCCGAGGAGATACGCAGTATTTT.

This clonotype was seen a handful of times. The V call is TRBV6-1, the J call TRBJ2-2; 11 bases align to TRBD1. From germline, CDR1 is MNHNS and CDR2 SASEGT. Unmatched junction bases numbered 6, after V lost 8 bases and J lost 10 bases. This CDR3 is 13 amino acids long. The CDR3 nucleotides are TGTGCCAGCCAGGGGACAGGGGGAGAGGAGCTGTTTTTT. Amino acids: CASQGTGGEELFF.

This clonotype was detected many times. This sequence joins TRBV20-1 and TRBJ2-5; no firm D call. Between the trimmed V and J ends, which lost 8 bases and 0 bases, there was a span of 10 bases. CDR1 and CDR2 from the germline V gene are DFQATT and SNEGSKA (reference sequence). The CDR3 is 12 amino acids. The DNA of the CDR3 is TGCAGTCTAACAGAGTACCAAGAGACCCAGTACTTC. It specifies CSLTEYQETQYF.

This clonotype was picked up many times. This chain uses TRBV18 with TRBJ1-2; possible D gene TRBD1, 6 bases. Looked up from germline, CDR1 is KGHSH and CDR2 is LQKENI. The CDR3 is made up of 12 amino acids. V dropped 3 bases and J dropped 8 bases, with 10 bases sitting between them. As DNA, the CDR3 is TGTGCCAGCTCACCGGACAGTTTAGGCTACACCTTC. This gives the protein CASSPDSLGYTF.

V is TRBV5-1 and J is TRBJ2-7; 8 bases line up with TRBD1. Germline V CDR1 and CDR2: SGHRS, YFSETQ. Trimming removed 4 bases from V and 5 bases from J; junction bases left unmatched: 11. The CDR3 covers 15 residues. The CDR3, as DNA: TGCGCCAGCAGCCCCGACGGACAGGGTCATAACGAGCAGTACTTC. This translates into CASSPDGQGHNEQYF.

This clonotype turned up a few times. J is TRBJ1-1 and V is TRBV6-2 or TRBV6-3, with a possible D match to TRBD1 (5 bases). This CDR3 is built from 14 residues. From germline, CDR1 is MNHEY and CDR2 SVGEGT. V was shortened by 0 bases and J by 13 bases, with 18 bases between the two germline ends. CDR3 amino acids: CASSYSGAPGNGFF. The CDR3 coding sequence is TGTGCCAGCAGTTACTCAGGGGCACCGGGCAATGGTTTCTTT.

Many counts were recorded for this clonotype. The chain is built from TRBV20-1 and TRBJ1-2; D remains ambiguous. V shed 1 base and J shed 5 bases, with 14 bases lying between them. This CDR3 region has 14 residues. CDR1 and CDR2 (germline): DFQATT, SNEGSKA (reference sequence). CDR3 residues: CSARVPPSTYGYTF. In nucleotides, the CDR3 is TGCAGTGCTAGAGTTCCCCCATCTACATATGGCTACACCTTC.

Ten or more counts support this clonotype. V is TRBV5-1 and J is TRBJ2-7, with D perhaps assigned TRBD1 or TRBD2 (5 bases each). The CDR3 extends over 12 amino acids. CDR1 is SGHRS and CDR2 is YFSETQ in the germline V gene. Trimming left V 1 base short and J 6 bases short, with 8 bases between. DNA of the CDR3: TGCGCCAGCAGCTTGTATGGGGGCGAGCAGTACTTC. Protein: CASSLYGGEQYF.

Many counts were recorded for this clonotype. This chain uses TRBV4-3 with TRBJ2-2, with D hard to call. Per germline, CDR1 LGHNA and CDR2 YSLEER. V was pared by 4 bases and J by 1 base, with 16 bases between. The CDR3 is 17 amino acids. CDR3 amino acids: CASSLAADLRNTGELFF. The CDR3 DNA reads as TGCGCCAGCAGCCTTGCCGCGGACCTTAGGAACACCGGGGAGCTGTTTTTT.

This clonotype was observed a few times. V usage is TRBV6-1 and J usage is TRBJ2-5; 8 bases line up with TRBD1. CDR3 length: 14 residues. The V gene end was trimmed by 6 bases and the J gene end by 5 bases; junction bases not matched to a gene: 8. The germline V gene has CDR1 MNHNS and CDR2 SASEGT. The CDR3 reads CASRRPGDRETQYF. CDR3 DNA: TGTGCCAGCAGACGTCCAGGGGACAGGGAGACCCAGTACTTC.

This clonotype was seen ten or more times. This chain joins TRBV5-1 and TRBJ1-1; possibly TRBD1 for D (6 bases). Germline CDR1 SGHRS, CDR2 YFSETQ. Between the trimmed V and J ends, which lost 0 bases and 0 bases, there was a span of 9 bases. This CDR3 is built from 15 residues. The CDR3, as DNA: TGCGCCAGCAGCTTGGAGGCAGGGGTGAACACTGAAGCTTTCTTT. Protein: CASSLEAGVNTEAFF.

Written as DNA, the CDR3 is TGCAGTGCTAGAGAGCCTAGCGGCACGGCCGGGGAGCTGTTTTTT. This sequence encodes CSAREPSGTAGELFF. This chain links TRBV20-1 with TRBJ2-2; 7 bases match TRBD2. This CDR3 spans 15 amino acids. Losses at the gene ends were 0 bases for V and 6 bases for J; bases not matched to a gene: 7. CDR1 and CDR2 (germline): DFQATT, SNEGSKA (reference sequence).

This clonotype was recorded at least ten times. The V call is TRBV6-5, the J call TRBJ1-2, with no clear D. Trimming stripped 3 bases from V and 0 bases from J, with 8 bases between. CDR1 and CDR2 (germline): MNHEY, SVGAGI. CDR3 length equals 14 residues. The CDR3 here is CASSYRATNYGYTF. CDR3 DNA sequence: TGTGCCAGCAGTTATCGGGCCACTAACTATGGCTACACCTTC.

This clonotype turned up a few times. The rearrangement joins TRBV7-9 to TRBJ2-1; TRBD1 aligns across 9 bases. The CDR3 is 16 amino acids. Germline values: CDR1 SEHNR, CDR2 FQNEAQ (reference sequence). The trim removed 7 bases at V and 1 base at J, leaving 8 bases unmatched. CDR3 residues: CASIWRQGDSYNEQFF. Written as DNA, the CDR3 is TGTGCCAGCATCTGGCGACAGGGGGATTCCTACAATGAGCAGTTCTTC. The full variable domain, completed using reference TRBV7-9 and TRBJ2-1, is DTGVSQNPRHKITKRGQNVTFRCDPISEHNRLYWYRQTLGQGPEFLTYFQNEAQLEKSRLLSDRFSAERPKGSFSTLEIQRTEQGDSAMYLCASIWRQGDSYNEQFFGPGTRLTVL.

CDR3 sequence: CASSQDSSTSTDTQYF. The CDR3 DNA sequence: TGTGCCAGCAGCCAAGACTCGTCTACTAGTACAGATACGCAGTATTTT. The chain links TRBV4-2 to TRBJ2-3, with D possibly being TRBD2 (5 bases). The CDR3 has 16 amino acids. Germline V gene sequence: CDR1 LGHNA, CDR2 YNFKEQ. Trimming removed 0 bases from V and 3 bases from J, with 13 bases in between.

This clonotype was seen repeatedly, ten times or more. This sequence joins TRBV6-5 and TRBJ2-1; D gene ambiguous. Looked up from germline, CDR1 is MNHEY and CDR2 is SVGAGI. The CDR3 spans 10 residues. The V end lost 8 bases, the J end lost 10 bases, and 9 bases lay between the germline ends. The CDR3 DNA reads TGTGCCAGCGGACGTCGGGAGCAGTTCTTC. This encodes CASGRREQFF.

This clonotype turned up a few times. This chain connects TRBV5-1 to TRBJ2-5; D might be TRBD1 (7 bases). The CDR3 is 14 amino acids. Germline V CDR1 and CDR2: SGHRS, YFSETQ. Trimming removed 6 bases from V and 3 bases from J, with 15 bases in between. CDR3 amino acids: CASTLGGTEETQYF. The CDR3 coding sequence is TGCGCCAGCACCCTCGGCGGGACAGAAGAGACCCAGTACTTC.

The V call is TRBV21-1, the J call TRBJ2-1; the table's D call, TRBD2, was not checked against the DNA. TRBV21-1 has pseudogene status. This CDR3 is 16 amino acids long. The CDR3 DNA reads TGTGCCAGCAGCAAAGGCGGACTAGCGGGAGTCGGGGAGCAGTTCTTC. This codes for CASSKGGLAGVGEQFF.

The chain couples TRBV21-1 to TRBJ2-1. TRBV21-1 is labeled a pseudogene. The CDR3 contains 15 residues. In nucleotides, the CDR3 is TGTGCCAGCAGCGCCCGAGTAAGCTCCTACAATGAGCAGTTCTTC. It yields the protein CASSARVSSYNEQFF.

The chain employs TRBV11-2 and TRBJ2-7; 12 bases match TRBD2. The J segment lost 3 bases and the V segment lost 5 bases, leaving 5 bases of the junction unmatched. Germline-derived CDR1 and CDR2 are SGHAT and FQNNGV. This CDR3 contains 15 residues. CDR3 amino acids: CASSPWTSGDYEQYF. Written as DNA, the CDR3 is TGTGCCAGCAGCCCCTGGACTAGCGGGGACTACGAGCAGTACTTC.